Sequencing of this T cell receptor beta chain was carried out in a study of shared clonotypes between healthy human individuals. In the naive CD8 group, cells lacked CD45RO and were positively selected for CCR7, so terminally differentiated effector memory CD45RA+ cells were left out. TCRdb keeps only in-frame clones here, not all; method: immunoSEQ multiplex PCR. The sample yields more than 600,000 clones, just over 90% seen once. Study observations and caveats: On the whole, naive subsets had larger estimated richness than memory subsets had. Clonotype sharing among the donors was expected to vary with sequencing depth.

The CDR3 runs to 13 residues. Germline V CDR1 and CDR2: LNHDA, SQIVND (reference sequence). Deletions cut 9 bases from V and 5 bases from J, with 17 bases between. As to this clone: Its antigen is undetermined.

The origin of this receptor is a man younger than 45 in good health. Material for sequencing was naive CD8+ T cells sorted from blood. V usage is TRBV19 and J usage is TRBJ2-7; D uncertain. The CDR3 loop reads CASSSLVGNEQYF. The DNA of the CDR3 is TGTGCCAGCAGTTCCCTGGTGGGGAACGAGCAGTACTTC.